Listed here are 13 T cell receptor beta chains from one sample, sequenced in a study of technical replicates of blood from a few donors. Profiled with immunoSEQ multiplex PCR; TCRdb holds only in-frame clones, not every one. Here the sample spans more than 65,000 clones, roughly 92% being singletons. Sequenced sample: T cells isolated from PBMCs. The receptors originated from a human donor in good health.

J is TRBJ1-2 and V is TRBV18; no reliable D call. The CDR3 runs to 14 residues. Germline-derived CDR1 and CDR2 are KGHSH and LQKENI. Trimming shortened V by 0 bases and J by 2 bases, and 7 bases separated the two germline ends. This CDR3 reads CASSPPAGNYGYTF. CDR3 nucleotide sequence: TGTGCCAGCTCACCACCAGCAGGCAACTATGGCTACACCTTC. Combining the CDR3 with reference TRBV18 and TRBJ1-2 gives the whole variable domain NAGVMQNPRHLVRRRGQEARLRCSPMKGHSHVYWYRQLPEEGLKFMVYLQKENIIDESGMPKERFSAEFPKEGPSILRIQQVVRGDSAAYFCASSPPAGNYGYTFGSGTRLTVV.

This rearrangement joins TRBV7-8 to TRBJ2-5, with a weak D call TRBD2 (6 bases). Trimming took 4 bases from V and 5 from J, leaving 20 bases between them. CDR1 and CDR2 (germline): SGHVS, FQNEAQ. The CDR3 totals 16 residues. CDR3 protein: CASSSLTRFLGETQYF. CDR3 nucleotide sequence: TGTGCCAGCAGCTCCTTGACTAGGTTCTTGGGCGAGACCCAGTACTTC.

This chain connects TRBV9 to TRBJ2-3; 9 bases agree with TRBD2. The germline gives CDR1 SGDLS, CDR2 YYNGEE. Trimming removed 0 bases from V and 6 bases from J; junction bases left unmatched: 5. The CDR3 is made up of 15 amino acids. CDR3 sequence reads: CASSVVPSGIDTQYF. The CDR3 DNA reads as TGTGCCAGCAGCGTAGTCCCTAGCGGGATTGATACGCAGTATTTT. Full variable domain (outside the CDR3, taken from reference TRBV9 and TRBJ2-3): DSGVTQTPKHLITATGQRVTLRCSPRSGDLSVYWYQQSLDQGLQFLIQYYNGEERAKGNILERFSAQQFPDLHSELNLSSLELGDSALYFCASSVVPSGIDTQYFGPGTRLTVL.

The chain carries TRBV5-4 and TRBJ2-3, with 7 bases matching TRBD2. The V gene end was trimmed by 3 bases and the J gene end by 2 bases; junction bases not matched to a gene: 9. This CDR3 has 16 residues. CDR1 is SGHNT and CDR2 is YYREEE in the germline V gene (reference sequence). This CDR3 is CASSSGSGGNTDTQYF. In DNA form, the CDR3 reads TGTGCCAGCAGCTCGGGCTCGGGAGGCAACACAGATACGCAGTATTTT.

This rearrangement joins TRBV27 to TRBJ1-2; D is uncertain. Germline CDR1 reads MNHEY; CDR2 reads SMNVEV (reference sequence). Trimming cost V 3 bases and J 4 bases, with 9 bases left between them. The CDR3 runs 13 residues. The DNA for the CDR3 is TGTGCCAGCAGTTTCTCTCTCAGCTATGGCTACACCTTC. Encoded protein: CASSFSLSYGYTF.

The sample holds one count of this clone. The CDR3 coding sequence is TGTGCCAGTAGTATAGATACAGATGTTGGCTACGAGCAGTACTTC. This encodes CASSIDTDVGYEQYF. The chain couples TRBV19 to TRBJ2-7; D unclear. This CDR3 has 15 amino acids. Germline CDR1 is LNHDA and CDR2 is SQIVND (reference sequence). V lost 0 bases to trimming and J lost 3 bases, with 12 bases between them.

The chain is built from TRBV15 and TRBJ2-3; D perhaps matches TRBD2 (6 bases). Germline-derived CDR1 and CDR2 are LNHNV and YYDKDF (reference sequence). The V end lost 0 bases, the J end lost 3 bases, and 10 bases lay between the germline ends. This CDR3 contains 15 residues. CDR3 loop: CATSRDPGETDTQYF. CDR3 DNA: TGTGCCACCAGCAGAGATCCGGGGGAGACAGATACGCAGTATTTT.

This clone has just a few counts. The rearrangement uses TRBV5-1 and TRBJ1-1; TRBD1 might be the D (6 bases). Between the trimmed V and J ends, which lost 7 bases and 4 bases, there was a span of 14 bases. Germline values: CDR1 SGHRS, CDR2 YFSETQ. There are 13 residues in the CDR3. The CDR3 sequence is CASASGVSTEAFF. The CDR3 coding sequence is TGCGCCAGCGCCTCAGGGGTGAGCACTGAAGCTTTCTTT.

The chain carries TRBV7-8 and TRBJ1-1, with unresolved D. CDR1 is SGHVS, CDR2 FQNEAQ, per germline. The CDR3 spans 15 residues. Trimming shortened V by 1 base and J by 0 bases, and 9 bases separated the two germline ends. The CDR3 sequence is CASSLVRSLNTEAFF. CDR3 nucleotide sequence: TGTGCCAGCAGCTTAGTTCGGTCTTTGAACACTGAAGCTTTCTTT.

This chain connects TRBV7-3 to TRBJ2-5, with D maybe TRBD2 (7 bases). This CDR3 comprises 13 residues. The V end lost 5 bases, the J end lost 4 bases, and 11 bases lay between the germline ends. Germline V gene sequence: CDR1 SGHTA, CDR2 FQGTGA. Written as DNA, the CDR3 is TGTGCCAGCAGCCTAAGGGGGGGAGAGACCCAGTACTTC. Translation: CASSLRGGETQYF.

The chain employs TRBV11-3 and TRBJ2-7; 8 bases fit TRBD1. The CDR3 totals 15 residues. CDR1 SGHNT and CDR2 YENEEA come from the germline V gene. Trimming removed 4 bases from V and 0 bases from J; junction bases left unmatched: 5. The CDR3 region is CASSYWTGSSYEQYF. As DNA, the CDR3 is TGTGCCAGCAGCTATTGGACAGGGAGCTCCTACGAGCAGTACTTC.

In DNA, the CDR3 is TGTGCCAGCAGTTTAATGGGGGCAGGGACTGAAGCTTTCTTT. Translated, it gives CASSLMGAGTEAFF. The V call is TRBV28, the J call TRBJ1-1, with a weak D call TRBD1 (6 bases). This CDR3 spans 14 amino acids. Germline values: CDR1 MDHEN, CDR2 SYDVKM. V lost 2 bases and J lost 5, with 12 bases in between.

The J gene is TRBJ1-1, the V gene TRBV9, with D uncertain. This CDR3 is built from 15 residues. V was pared by 4 bases and J by 3 bases, with 16 bases between. Per the germline V gene, CDR1 is SGDLS and CDR2 is YYNGEE. CDR3 nucleotide sequence: TGTGCCAGCAGCCCCCAAGCGGGTACCTACACTGAAGCTTTCTTT. This translates into CASSPQAGTYTEAFF.